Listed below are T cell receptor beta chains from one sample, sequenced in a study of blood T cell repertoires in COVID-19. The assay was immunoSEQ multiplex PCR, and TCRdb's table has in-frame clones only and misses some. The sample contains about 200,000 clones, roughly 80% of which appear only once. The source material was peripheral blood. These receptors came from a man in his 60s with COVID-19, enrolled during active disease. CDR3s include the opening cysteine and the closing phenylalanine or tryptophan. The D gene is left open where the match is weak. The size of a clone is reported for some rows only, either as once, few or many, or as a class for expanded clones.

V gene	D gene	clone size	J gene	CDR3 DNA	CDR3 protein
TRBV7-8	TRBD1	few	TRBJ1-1	TGTGCCAGCAGCCCAGACAGGGCCACTGAAGCTTTCTTT	CASSPDRATEAFF
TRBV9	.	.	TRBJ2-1	TGTGCCAGCAGCATTAGCGGTTCAGCAGGTGAGCAGTTCTTC	CASSISGSAGEQFF
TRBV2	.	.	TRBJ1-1	TGTGCCAGCAGTGCCACAGGACAGATTGAAGCTTTCTTT	CASSATGQIEAFF
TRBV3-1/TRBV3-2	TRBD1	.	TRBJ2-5	TGTGCCAGCAGCTTCTCCAGGGGGACGGTGCGAGAGACCCAGTACTTC	CASSFSRGTVRETQYF
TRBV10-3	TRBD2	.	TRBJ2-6	TGTGCCATCAGCCCCACTAGCGGAGGATCTGGGGCCAACGTCCTGACTTTC	CAISPTSGGSGANVLTF
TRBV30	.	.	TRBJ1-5	TGTGCCTGGAGCGCTAGTAAGGTTAGCAGGGTGTTTAGCAATCAGCCCCAGCATTTT	CAWSASKVSRVFSNQPQHF
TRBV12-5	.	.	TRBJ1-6	TGTGCTAGTGGTTTGGAGGGGGGGAATTCACCCCTCCACTTT	CASGLEGGNSPLHF
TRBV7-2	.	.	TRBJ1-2	TGTGCCAGCAGCCCCGTGTCCAGGTACTATGGCTACACCTTC	CASSPVSRYYGYTF
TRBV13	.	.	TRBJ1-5	TGTGCCAGCAGCCAAGGTTGGGGGGAACGTCAGCCCCAGCATTTT	CASSQGWGERQPQHF
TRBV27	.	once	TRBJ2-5	TGTGCCAGCAGTTTATGGTCCTGGGGGCCCAAAAAGGGGGAGACCCAGTACTTC	CASSLWSWGPKKGETQYF
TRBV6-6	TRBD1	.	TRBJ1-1	TGTGCCAGCAGTCACCGGACCGACAGGGGTATGAACACTGAAGCTTTCTTT	CASSHRTDRGMNTEAFF
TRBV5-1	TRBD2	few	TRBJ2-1	TGCGCCAGCACACTAGCGGGAGGGTACGGTGAGCAGTTCTTC	CASTLAGGYGEQFF
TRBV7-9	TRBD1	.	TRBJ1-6	TGTGCCAGCAGCCTCTCTCAGGGACAGTCACCCCTCCACTTT	CASSLSQGQSPLHF
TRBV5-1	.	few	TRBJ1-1	TGCGCCAGCAGCTTGGGCGGGAGTATCACGAACACTGAAGCTTTCTTT	CASSLGGSITNTEAFF
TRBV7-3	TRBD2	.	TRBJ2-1	TGTGCCAGCAGCTTAACCGGGACTAGCGGCAGCTCCTACAATGAGCAGTTCTTC	CASSLTGTSGSSYNEQFF
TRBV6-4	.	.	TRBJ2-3	TGTGCCAGCAGTGAAGTTGGTGCGAGAGGGGGAGATACGCAGTATTTT	CASSEVGARGGDTQYF
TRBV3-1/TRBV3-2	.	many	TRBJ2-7	TGTGCCAGCAGCCAAGTGCCGGGTACCTACGAGCAGTACTTC	CASSQVPGTYEQYF
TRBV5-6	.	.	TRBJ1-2	TGTGCCAGCAGCTTGAGTTGGGGGGGCAGGTCTAACTATGGCTACACCTTC	CASSLSWGGRSNYGYTF
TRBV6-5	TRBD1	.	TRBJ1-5	TGTGCCAGCAGTCCGACAGGGACGGATCAGCCCCAGCATTTT	CASSPTGTDQPQHF
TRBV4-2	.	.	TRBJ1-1	TGTGCCAGCAGCCAAGATTCTTCCAGAGCGAGAAACACTGAAGCTTTCTTT	CASSQDSSRARNTEAFF
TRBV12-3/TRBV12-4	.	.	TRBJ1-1	TGTGCCAGCAGGCTACTGAACACTGAAGCTTTCTTT	CASRLLNTEAFF
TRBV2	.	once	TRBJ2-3	TGTGCCAGCAGTGATGGACAGTCTAGCACAGATACGCAGTATTTT	CASSDGQSSTDTQYF
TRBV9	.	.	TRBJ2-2	TGTGCCAGCAGCGCCCAACCAACAGGGACCGGGGAGCTGTTTTTT	CASSAQPTGTGELFF
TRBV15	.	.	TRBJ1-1	TGTGCCACCAGCAGAGATGGGGGGAGAACTGAAGCTTTCTTT	CATSRDGGRTEAFF
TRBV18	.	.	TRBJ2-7	TGTGCCAGCTCACCGGAGAGAGAGCAGTACTTC	CASSPEREQYF
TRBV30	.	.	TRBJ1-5	TGTGCCTGGAGTGTGAGGGGCGGGGAACAGCCCCAGCATTTT	CAWSVRGGEQPQHF
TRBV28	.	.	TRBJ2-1	TGTGCCAGCACCCTGGGAGTTTCCTACAATGAGCAGTTCTTC	CASTLGVSYNEQFF
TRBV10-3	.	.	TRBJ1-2	TGTGCCATCAGTGGTCGGGGGAGCAACTATGGCTACACCTTC	CAISGRGSNYGYTF
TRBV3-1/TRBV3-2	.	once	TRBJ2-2	TGTGCCAGCAGCCCGGGACTGAACACCGGGGAGCTGTTTTTT	CASSPGLNTGELFF
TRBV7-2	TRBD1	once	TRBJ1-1	TGTGCCAGCAGACCAGACAGGGGGCAAACTGAAGCTTTCTTT	CASRPDRGQTEAFF
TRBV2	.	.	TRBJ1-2	TGTGCCACCGGCGGGCGTAACTATGGCTACACCTTC	CATGGRNYGYTF
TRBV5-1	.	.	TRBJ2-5	TGCGCCAGCAGCTTTGGTAGCAGAGAGACCCAGTACTTC	CASSFGSRETQYF
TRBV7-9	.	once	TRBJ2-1	TGTGCCAGCAGCTTATATGTCAGCTCCTACAATGAGCAGTTCTTC	CASSLYVSSYNEQFF
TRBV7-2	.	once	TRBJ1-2	TGTGCCAGCAGCTTAGCCGGCGGTAACTATGGCTACACCTTC	CASSLAGGNYGYTF
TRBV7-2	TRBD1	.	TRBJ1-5	TGTGCCAGCAGCGGACAGGGGGTGGATCAGCCCCAGCATTTT	CASSGQGVDQPQHF
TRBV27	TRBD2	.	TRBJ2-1	TGTGCCAGCAGTTCCCACACTAGCGGGAGCATGGATGAGCAGTTCTTC	CASSSHTSGSMDEQFF
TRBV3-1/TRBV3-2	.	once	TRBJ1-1	TGTGCCAGCAGCCAAGGACAGATTGTTACTGAAGCTTTCTTT	CASSQGQIVTEAFF
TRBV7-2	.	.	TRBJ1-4	TGTGCCAGCAGCCGGACGAGAGGGAGTGAAAAACTGTTTTTT	CASSRTRGSEKLFF
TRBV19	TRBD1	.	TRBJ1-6	TGTGCCAGCGAGACAGGGTGGGGGAATTCACCCCTCCACTTT	CASETGWGNSPLHF
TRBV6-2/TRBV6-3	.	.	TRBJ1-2	TGTGCCAGCAGCTCGGCACAGGGATTTGGTGGCTACACCTTC	CASSSAQGFGGYTF
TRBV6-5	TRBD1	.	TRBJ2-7	TGTGCCAGCAGTACGGATTACAGGGGTACCTACGAGCAGTACTTC	CASSTDYRGTYEQYF
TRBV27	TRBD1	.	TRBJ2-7	TGTGCCAGCAGTTTAGAAGGGGGCGGGTACGAGCAGTACTTC	CASSLEGGGYEQYF
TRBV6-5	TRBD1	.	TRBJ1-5	TGTGCCAGCAGTTTCGTACAGGGGAATAGCAATCAGCCCCAGCATTTT	CASSFVQGNSNQPQHF